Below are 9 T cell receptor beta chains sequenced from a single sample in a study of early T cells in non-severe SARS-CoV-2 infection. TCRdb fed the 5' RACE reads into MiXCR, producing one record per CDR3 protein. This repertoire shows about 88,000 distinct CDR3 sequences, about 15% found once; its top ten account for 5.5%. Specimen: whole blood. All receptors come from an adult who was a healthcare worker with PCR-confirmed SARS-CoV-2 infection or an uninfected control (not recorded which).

CDR3 in amino acids: CASSQDHEAISYNEQFF. CDR3 bases: TGCGCCAGCAGCCAAGATCATGAGGCGATCTCCTACAATGAGCAGTTCTTC. The J gene is TRBJ2-1, the V gene TRBV4-3; D is ambiguous. Germline lookup yields CDR1 LGHNA and CDR2 YSLEER. This CDR3 region has 17 residues. The V gene lost 0 bases and the J gene lost 0 bases, with 12 bases spanning the gap.

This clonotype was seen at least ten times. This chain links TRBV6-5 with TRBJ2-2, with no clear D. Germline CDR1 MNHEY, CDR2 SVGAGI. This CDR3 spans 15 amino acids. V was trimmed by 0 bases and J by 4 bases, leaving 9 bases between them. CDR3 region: CASSYSIGSTGELFF. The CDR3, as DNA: TGTGCCAGCAGTTACTCGATCGGCTCCACCGGGGAGCTGTTTTTT.

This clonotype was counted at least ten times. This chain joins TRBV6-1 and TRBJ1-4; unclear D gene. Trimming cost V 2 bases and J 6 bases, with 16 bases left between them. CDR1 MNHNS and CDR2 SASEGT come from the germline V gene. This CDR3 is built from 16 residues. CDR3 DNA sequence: TGTGCCAGCAGTGAATTCCTACACATCGGGGATGAAAAACTGTTTTTT. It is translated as CASSEFLHIGDEKLFF.

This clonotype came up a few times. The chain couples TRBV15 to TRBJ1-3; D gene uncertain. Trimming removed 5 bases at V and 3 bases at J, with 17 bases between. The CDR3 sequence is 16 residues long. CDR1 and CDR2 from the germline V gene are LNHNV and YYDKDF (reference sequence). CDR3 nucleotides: TGTGCCACCAGCTCGATTCGGGGTTCCGTTGGAAACACCATATATTTT. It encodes CATSSIRGSVGNTIYF.

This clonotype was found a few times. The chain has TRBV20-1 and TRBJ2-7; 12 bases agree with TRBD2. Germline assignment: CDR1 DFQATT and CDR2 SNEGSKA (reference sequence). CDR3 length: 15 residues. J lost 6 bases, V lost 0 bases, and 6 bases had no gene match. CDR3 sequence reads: CSARDWTSGTSEQYF. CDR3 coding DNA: TGCAGTGCTAGAGATTGGACTAGCGGGACCTCCGAGCAGTACTTC.

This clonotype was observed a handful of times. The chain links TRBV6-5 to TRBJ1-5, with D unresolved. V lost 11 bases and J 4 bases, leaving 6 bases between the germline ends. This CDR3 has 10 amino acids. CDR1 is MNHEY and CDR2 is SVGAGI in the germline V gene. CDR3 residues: CAGENQPQHF. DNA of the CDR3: TGTGCCGGGGAAAATCAGCCCCAGCATTTT.

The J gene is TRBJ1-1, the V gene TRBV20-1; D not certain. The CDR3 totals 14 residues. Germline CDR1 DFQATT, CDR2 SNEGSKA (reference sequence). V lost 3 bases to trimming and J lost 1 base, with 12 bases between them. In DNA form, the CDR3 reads TGCAGTGCTAGTATTTTCGAGGGGAACACTGAAGCTTTCTTT. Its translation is CSASIFEGNTEAFF.

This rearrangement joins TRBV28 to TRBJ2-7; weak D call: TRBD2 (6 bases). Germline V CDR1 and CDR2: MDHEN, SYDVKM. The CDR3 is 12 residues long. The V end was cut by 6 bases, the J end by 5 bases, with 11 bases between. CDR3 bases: TGTGCCAGCAGACTAGGAGGGGACGAGCAGTACTTC. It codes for CASRLGGDEQYF.

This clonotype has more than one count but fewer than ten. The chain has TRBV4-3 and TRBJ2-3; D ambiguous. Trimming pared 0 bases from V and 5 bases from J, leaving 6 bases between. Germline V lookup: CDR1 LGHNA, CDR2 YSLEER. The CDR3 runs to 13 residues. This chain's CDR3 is CASSQDRIDTQYF. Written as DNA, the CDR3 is TGCGCCAGCAGCCAAGATCGGATAGATACGCAGTATTTT.